The next 8 T cell receptor beta chains were all read from a single sample in a study of blood T cell repertoires in COVID-19. Method: immunoSEQ multiplex PCR; TCRdb's copy keeps in-frame clones and lacks some. The sample has 300,000 to 350,000 clones; approximately 83% are singletons. Specimen: PBMCs or T cells enriched from blood (not recorded which). The receptor source for this set is a man aged 25-45 years who had recovered from COVID-19.

This clone occurred a few times. The chain has TRBV18 and TRBJ1-6, with 10 bases identical to TRBD1. Germline CDR1 KGHSH, CDR2 LQKENI. The CDR3 contains 16 residues. The V and J ends lost 0 bases and 8 bases, in that order; junction bases with no gene match: 4. CDR3 region: CASSPPGQGQDSPLHF. CDR3 bases: TGTGCCAGCTCACCACCGGGACAGGGGCAGGATTCACCCCTCCACTTT.

The chain has TRBV3-1 (or the pseudogene TRBV3-2) and TRBJ1-2; D is undetermined. The V and J ends lost 10 bases and 2 bases respectively, with 14 bases between them. CDR3 size: 13 residues. Per the germline V gene, CDR1 is LGHDT and CDR2 is YNNKEL (reference sequence). The CDR3 DNA is TGTGCCACAAGCTCGGGAGACAACTATGGCTACACCTTC. Translated, it gives CATSSGDNYGYTF.

This clone showed up just once. The V gene is TRBV5-1, the J gene TRBJ2-7; the D is unclear. Germline loops: CDR1 SGHRS, CDR2 YFSETQ. The CDR3 totals 14 residues. Trimming took off 3 bases at V and 2 bases at J, with 12 bases between the two ends. The CDR3, as DNA: TGCGCCAGCAGCTCAAGTGACACCCCCTACGAGCAGTACTTC. Encoded protein: CASSSSDTPYEQYF.

The CDR3 here is CASSLWRLSGNTIYF. The CDR3 nucleotides are TGTGCCAGCAGCTTGTGGCGGCTCTCTGGAAACACCATATATTTT. The chain couples TRBV5-6 to TRBJ1-3; D gene ambiguous. The CDR3 covers 15 residues. Germline V CDR1 and CDR2: SGHDT, YYEEEE. V was cut by 1 base and J by 0 bases, with 8 bases left in between.

The genes are TRBV27 and TRBJ1-1; tentative D call: TRBD1 (5 bases). CDR1 and CDR2 (germline): MNHEY, SMNVEV (reference sequence). The CDR3 is made up of 16 amino acids. V gave up 6 bases and J gave up 4 bases, with 21 bases separating them. CDR3 in DNA: TGTGCCAGCAGCCCATCGGCGGGGGAGTCGGCCACTGAAGCTTTCTTT. Protein: CASSPSAGESATEAFF.

The V and J genes are TRBV6-5 and TRBJ2-7; 9 nucleotides align to TRBD1. Germline V lookup: CDR1 MNHEY, CDR2 SVGAGI. With V trimmed by 2 bases and J by 4 bases, 6 bases remained unmatched. This CDR3 contains 15 residues. The CDR3 here is CASSYLGTGLYEQYF. In DNA form, the CDR3 reads TGTGCCAGCAGTTACCTCGGGACAGGGCTATACGAGCAGTACTTC.

The chain has TRBV24-1 and TRBJ2-1, with 8 bases matching TRBD1. The junction had 5 bases not matched to a gene; V was cut back by 1 base and J by 7 bases. This CDR3 contains 15 residues. Germline CDR1 and CDR2: KGHDR and SFDVKD. This chain's CDR3 is CATSDLAGGRNEQFF. The CDR3 region has the DNA TGTGCCACCAGTGATTTAGCAGGGGGCCGGAATGAGCAGTTCTTC.

The rearrangement joins TRBV2 to TRBJ1-2, with D perhaps matching TRBD1 (5 bases). This CDR3 has 14 residues. Germline V gives CDR1 SNHLY, CDR2 FYNNEI. Trimming removed 9 bases at V and 0 bases at J, with 14 bases between. In DNA, the CDR3 is TGTGCCAGTAACCGGGACTTAGCTAACTATGGCTACACCTTC. It specifies CASNRDLANYGYTF.